Each of the 19 T cell receptor beta chains below was sequenced from the same sample in a study of Graves' ophthalmopathy and Graves' hyperthyroidism. The TCR beta CDR3 regions underwent amplification from RNA transcripts. HTBI primers served in a first-round RT-PCR, which a second-round multiplex PCR followed. TCRdb used MiXCR to reprocess the multiplex PCR reads, holding one entry per CDR3 protein. There are fewer than 600,000 distinct CDR3 sequences in the sample; approximately 15% occur only once, and 9.5% to 10% lies in the top ten. Sequencing was carried out using blood. All receptors derive from a woman in her 30s with Graves' ophthalmopathy.

Note on this clonotype: This may arise from a read error, as a much more abundant clone is one base away. V is TRBV20-1 and J is TRBJ2-7; D unresolved. The CDR3 is 12 residues long. Germline V gene lookup returns CDR1 DFQATT and CDR2 SNEGSKA (reference sequence). The CDR3 DNA reads as TGCAGTGCTAGAGTAGGCTCCTACGAGCAGTGCTTC. This encodes CSARVGSYEQCF.

This clonotype was found many times. The chain combines TRBV10-3 with TRBJ2-2; 8 bases are shared with TRBD1. The CDR3 is 15 amino acids. Germline CDR1 is ENHRY and CDR2 is SYGVKD. Trimming at V came to 6 bases and at J to 3 bases, leaving 6 bases not matched to a gene. The DNA of the CDR3 is TGTGCCATCAGCCCCGGGACAGGATACACCGGGGAGCTGTTTTTT. The encoded protein is CAISPGTGYTGELFF.

In this sample, this clonotype turned up many times. The chain carries TRBV18 and TRBJ1-2; D might be TRBD1 (6 bases). The CDR3 runs 13 residues. V lost 3 bases to trimming and J lost 4 bases, with 9 bases between them. Germline V lookup: CDR1 KGHSH, CDR2 LQKENI. CDR3 region: CASSPGAGYGYTF. The CDR3 coding sequence is TGTGCCAGCTCACCGGGGGCTGGCTATGGCTACACCTTC.

Many counts were recorded for this clonotype. The gene calls are TRBV20-1 and TRBJ1-1; D remains ambiguous. The CDR3 totals 17 residues. Looked up from germline, CDR1 is DFQATT and CDR2 is SNEGSKA (reference sequence). Trimming left V 5 bases short and J 6 bases short, with 28 bases between. This chain's CDR3 is CSAELAASGIWSPEAFF. CDR3 nucleotides: TGCAGTGCTGAACTCGCCGCTAGTGGGATATGGAGCCCTGAAGCTTTCTTT.

This clonotype was counted many times. V gene TRBV11-1 combines with J gene TRBJ1-2; D uncertain. Germline V gene sequence: CDR1 SGHAT, CDR2 FQDESV (reference sequence). The CDR3 is 16 amino acids. The V and J ends lost 5 bases and 4 bases respectively, with 20 bases between them. The CDR3 protein is CASSQQQEIYAYGYTF. The CDR3 coding sequence is TGTGCCAGCAGCCAACAGCAAGAAATCTATGCCTATGGCTACACCTTC.

This clonotype was found many times. This CDR3 is CASSLTDRVNGYTF. The DNA of the CDR3 is TGTGCCAGCAGTCTCACGGACAGGGTTAACGGCTACACCTTC. The chain recombines TRBV28 with TRBJ1-2; 8 nucleotides match TRBD1. Germline V gives CDR1 MDHEN, CDR2 SYDVKM. The CDR3 contains 14 residues. The trim removed 5 bases at V and 8 bases at J, leaving 10 bases unmatched.

V and J are TRBV6-5 and TRBJ1-1; D perhaps matches TRBD1 (6 bases). Trimming pared 4 bases from V and 1 base from J, leaving 13 bases between. The germline V gene has CDR1 MNHEY and CDR2 SVGAGI. The CDR3 contains 15 residues. The CDR3 nucleotides read TGTGCCAGCAGTTTGTGGGGGGCTGGGAACACTGAAGCTTTCTTT. Its protein is CASSLWGAGNTEAFF.

In this sample, this clonotype turned up many times. The chain is built from TRBV14 and TRBJ2-7; 11 positions agree with TRBD1. Trimming removed 3 bases from V and 6 bases from J; junction bases left unmatched: 4. The CDR3 contains 14 residues. Germline CDR1 and CDR2: SGHDN and FVKESK. CDR3: CASSHGDRGVEQYF. DNA for the CDR3: TGTGCCAGCAGCCACGGGGACAGGGGGGTCGAGCAGTACTTC.

This clonotype was picked up many times. The rearrangement links TRBV15 to TRBJ2-7, with D possibly being TRBD1 or TRBD2 (5 bases each). The V end lost 0 bases, the J end lost 6 bases, and 21 bases lay between the germline ends. Germline V gene lookup returns CDR1 LNHNV and CDR2 YYDKDF (reference sequence). This CDR3 has 17 amino acids. The CDR3 loop reads CATSRDLGRDVNLEQYF. The CDR3 DNA reads TGTGCCACCAGCAGAGATCTCGGCCGGGACGTCAACCTCGAGCAGTACTTC.

This clonotype was seen repeatedly, ten times or more. The rearrangement links TRBV10-2 to TRBJ1-1; D remains ambiguous. V lost 6 bases, J lost 3 bases, and 11 bases lay in between. CDR3 length: 13 amino acids. The germline gives CDR1 WSHSY, CDR2 SAAADI. CDR3 in DNA: TGCGCCAGCAGGGGTAGGCGAGACACTGAAGCTTTCTTT. Translating gives CASRGRRDTEAFF.

This clonotype was observed at least ten times. This rearrangement joins TRBV6-1 to TRBJ2-7, with 12 positions matching TRBD2. This CDR3 contains 14 residues. Germline V gene sequence: CDR1 MNHNS, CDR2 SASEGT. V lost 6 bases to trimming and J lost 4 bases; unmatched junction nucleotides: 4. The CDR3 nucleotides read TGTGCCAGCAGACTGACTAGCGGGAGTTACGAGCAGTACTTC. Translated: CASRLTSGSYEQYF.

This clonotype was counted at least ten times. This rearrangement joins TRBV12-3 or TRBV12-4 to TRBJ2-7; a possible D gene is TRBD1 (6 bases). The ends were cut back, 7 bases at V and 2 bases at J, with 15 bases in the middle. There are 14 residues in the CDR3. CDR3 coding DNA: TGTGCCAGCAAAGTTGGCAGGGGCACCTACGAGCAGTACTTC. It is translated as CASKVGRGTYEQYF.

This clonotype was observed at least ten times. The chain is built from TRBV12-3 or TRBV12-4 and TRBJ1-5; maybe TRBD1 (6 bases). V was shortened by 8 bases and J by 1 base, with 12 bases between the two germline ends. The CDR3 contains 14 residues. The CDR3 DNA is TGTGCCAGCGGCACGACAGGCAGCAATCAGCCCCAGCATTTT. This gives the protein CASGTTGSNQPQHF.

J is TRBJ1-2 and V is TRBV11-1, with 8 bases aligning to TRBD1. The CDR3 has 18 residues. CDR1 and CDR2 from the germline V gene are SGHAT and FQDESV (reference sequence). The V segment lost 2 bases and the J segment 4 bases; nucleotides outside the gene matches: 15. CDR3 protein: CASSLSVAGGAQFYGYTF. The CDR3 nucleotides are TGTGCCAGCAGCTTATCCGTCGCAGGGGGCGCCCAATTCTATGGCTACACCTTC.

This clonotype occurred many times. In DNA, the CDR3 is TGTGCCAGCACCGGGGGCCCTGAAGCTTTCTTT. This translates into CASTGGPEAFF. The chain has TRBV2 and TRBJ1-1; D is possibly TRBD1 (6 bases). The germline V and J ends were trimmed by 7 bases and 6 bases, with 9 bases remaining between them. The germline V gene has CDR1 SNHLY and CDR2 FYNNEI. The CDR3 runs to 11 residues.

The table lists this clonotype with many counts. The chain recombines TRBV27 with TRBJ1-3; 7 positions match TRBD1. Per the germline V gene, CDR1 is MNHEY and CDR2 is SMNVEV (reference sequence). V was clipped by 5 bases and J by 0 bases; unmatched bases: 4. The CDR3 runs 15 residues. The CDR3 bases are TGTGCCAGCAGTGCCTACAGGGGCTCTGGAAACACCATATATTTT. It specifies CASSAYRGSGNTIYF.

This clonotype was counted at least ten times. CDR3 nucleotide sequence: TGTGCCAGCAGTTTTTTGACATCGAACACTGAAGCTTTCTTT. It encodes CASSFLTSNTEAFF. The gene calls are TRBV27 and TRBJ1-1; D is unclear. The CDR3 loop spans 14 amino acids. Between the trimmed V and J ends, which lost 3 bases and 1 base, there was a span of 9 bases. The germline V gene has CDR1 MNHEY and CDR2 SMNVEV (reference sequence).

This clonotype was seen more than once but under ten times. Since a much larger clone is just one base distant, this may be a read error. The gene calls are TRBV7-3 and TRBJ2-5; 7 bases are a match to TRBD1. Per the germline V gene, CDR1 is SGHTA and CDR2 is FQGTGA. The CDR3 runs to 13 residues. The CDR3 DNA is TGTGCCAGCAGCTTAGACAGGGAAGAGACCAAGTACTTC. Encoded protein: CASSLDREETKYF.

This clonotype was observed many times. The CDR3 loop reads CASIHGDTQPQHF. Written as DNA, the CDR3 is TGTGCCAGCATTCACGGTGATACTCAGCCCCAGCATTTT. The rearrangement joins TRBV7-9 to TRBJ1-5; no reliable D call. This CDR3 is built from 13 residues. Germline assignment: CDR1 SEHNR and CDR2 FQNEAQ (reference sequence). V lost 7 bases and J 6 bases, leaving 13 bases between the germline ends.